This record covers a single TCR beta chain. Its antigen is not known. This sample is drawn from a study of cytomegalovirus exposure and HLA in healthy donors. Study results and limitations: Per a prior analysis, the majority of TCR beta V segments were productive roughly 90% or roughly 30% of the time. Later analysis reportedly placed an Asian-associated ancestry cluster below the roughly 690-donor mean in N-insertions.

The PCR was carried out with 60 Vbeta primers and 13 Jbeta primers. Clones were sequenced by immunoSEQ multiplex PCR, and TCRdb holds only the in-frame ones, with some missing. In the table there are 100,000 to 150,000 clones, about four fifths of which are singletons. The clonotype originates from a man younger than 35 in good health and CMV-seronegative. The material sequenced was PBMCs.

The CDR3 here is CASSPGTSGGPIPYEQYF. CDR3 DNA: TGTGCCAGCAGCCCCGGGACTAGCGGGGGGCCAATCCCCTACGAGCAGTACTTC. The chain recombines TRBV5-6 with TRBJ2-7; 15 nucleotides align to TRBD2. The CDR3 extends over 18 amino acids. Per germline, CDR1 SGHDT and CDR2 YYEEEE. Trimming cost V 4 bases and J 2 bases; bases outside gene matches: 10.